A selection of T cell receptor beta chains follows, all from one sample in a study of cytomegalovirus exposure and HLA in healthy donors. Sequencing used immunoSEQ multiplex PCR; TCRdb keeps in-frame clones, though not all of them. This sample has fewer than 45,000 clones, with over 60% found just once. The material sequenced was PBMCs. The receptors were gathered from a man aged 35 to 55 in good health and CMV-seronegative. Each CDR3 is given with its conserved first and last residue. Fields, in order: clone size, D gene, V gene, J gene, CDR3 DNA, CDR3 protein. D genes are given only for firm matches. Clone size appears in some rows only: once, few, many, or a class for an expanded clone.

abundance: -; d_gene: TRBD1; v_gene: TRBV18; j_gene: TRBJ1-5; CDR3nt: TGTGCCAGCTCAACAACAGGGGGCTATCAGCCCCAGCATTTT; CDR3aa: CASSTTGGYQPQHF
abundance: -; d_gene: -; v_gene: TRBV4-1; j_gene: TRBJ1-6; CDR3nt: TGCGCCAGCAGCCAAGGGGAGGGACCGTCCTATAATTCACCCCTCCACTTT; CDR3aa: CASSQGEGPSYNSPLHF
abundance: few; d_gene: -; v_gene: TRBV9; j_gene: TRBJ1-6; CDR3nt: TGTGCCAGCAGAGGACAGACCAATAATTCACCCCTCCACTTT; CDR3aa: CASRGQTNNSPLHF
abundance: -; d_gene: TRBD2; v_gene: TRBV28; j_gene: TRBJ2-3; CDR3nt: TGTGCCAGCAGCCCCGCGAGCGGGGTGACAGATACGCAGTATTTT; CDR3aa: CASSPASGVTDTQYF
abundance: -; d_gene: -; v_gene: TRBV25-1; j_gene: TRBJ2-3; CDR3nt: TGTGCCAGCAGCAAGACAGGACCCGTCACAGATACGCAGTATTTT; CDR3aa: CASSKTGPVTDTQYF
abundance: once; d_gene: TRBD1; v_gene: TRBV19; j_gene: TRBJ1-1; CDR3nt: TGTGCCAGTAGAACAGGGGACACTGAAGCTTTCTTT; CDR3aa: CASRTGDTEAFF
abundance: -; d_gene: -; v_gene: TRBV6-5; j_gene: TRBJ2-2; CDR3nt: TGTGCCAGCAGACGGGACTTCGGGGAGCTGTTTTTT; CDR3aa: CASRRDFGELFF
abundance: -; d_gene: -; v_gene: TRBV5-1; j_gene: TRBJ1-1; CDR3nt: TGCGCCAGCAGCTTGGGGGGGCCCGGGACTGAAGCTTTCTTT; CDR3aa: CASSLGGPGTEAFF
abundance: -; d_gene: -; v_gene: TRBV15; j_gene: TRBJ2-5; CDR3nt: TGTGCCACCAGCAGAGAACGGACCGCGGGAGAGACCCAGTACTTC; CDR3aa: CATSRERTAGETQYF
abundance: -; d_gene: -; v_gene: TRBV7-6; j_gene: TRBJ2-7; CDR3nt: TGTGCCAGCAGTTTACAGGGAAACTACGAGCAGTACTTC; CDR3aa: CASSLQGNYEQYF
abundance: few; d_gene: -; v_gene: TRBV6-6; j_gene: TRBJ2-1; CDR3nt: TGTGCCAGCAGTACTCGAGGAGAGCAGTTCTTC; CDR3aa: CASSTRGEQFF
abundance: -; d_gene: TRBD1; v_gene: TRBV15; j_gene: TRBJ2-7; CDR3nt: TGTGCCACCAGCGCAGGGGGCTCCGACGAGCAGTACTTC; CDR3aa: CATSAGGSDEQYF
abundance: -; d_gene: TRBD2; v_gene: TRBV2; j_gene: TRBJ2-1; CDR3nt: TGTGCCAGCAGTCCGGGACTAGCGGTCTACAATGAGCAGTTCTTC; CDR3aa: CASSPGLAVYNEQFF
abundance: once; d_gene: TRBD1; v_gene: TRBV7-9; j_gene: TRBJ1-6; CDR3nt: TGTGCCAGCACCTCTGACAGGGGTTTATCACCCCTCCACTTT; CDR3aa: CASTSDRGLSPLHF
abundance: -; d_gene: -; v_gene: TRBV2; j_gene: TRBJ2-5; CDR3nt: TGTGCCAGCAGTGACAGTCAAGAGACCCAGTACTTC; CDR3aa: CASSDSQETQYF
abundance: -; d_gene: -; v_gene: TRBV6-4; j_gene: TRBJ1-1; CDR3nt: TGTGCCAGCAGTGACTCACGGAGGGGACGCCCTGAAGCTTTCTTT; CDR3aa: CASSDSRRGRPEAFF
abundance: once; d_gene: -; v_gene: TRBV5-1; j_gene: TRBJ2-7; CDR3nt: TGCGCCAGCAGCTTGGAGGGGTTCTCCTACGAGCAGTACTTC; CDR3aa: CASSLEGFSYEQYF
abundance: -; d_gene: -; v_gene: TRBV6-1; j_gene: TRBJ2-3; CDR3nt: TGTGCCAGCAGTGACAACAGGGACACAGATACGCAGTATTTT; CDR3aa: CASSDNRDTDTQYF
abundance: -; d_gene: TRBD1; v_gene: TRBV28; j_gene: TRBJ1-5; CDR3nt: TGTGCCACCTCAGTGGGACAGGAAACTCAGCCCCAGCATTTT; CDR3aa: CATSVGQETQPQHF
abundance: -; d_gene: TRBD1; v_gene: TRBV4-2; j_gene: TRBJ1-6; CDR3nt: TGTGCCAGCAGCCAAGCGATAAGGACAGGGGGCCATCATTCACCCCTCCACTTT; CDR3aa: CASSQAIRTGGHHSPLHF
abundance: -; d_gene: -; v_gene: TRBV12-5; j_gene: TRBJ1-5; CDR3nt: TGTGCTAGTGGTATAAGCAATCAGCCCCAGCATTTT; CDR3aa: CASGISNQPQHF
abundance: -; d_gene: TRBD2; v_gene: TRBV7-2; j_gene: TRBJ2-7; CDR3nt: TGTGCCAGCAGCTTTTTGGGCGGCGGGGGGGCGTACGAGCAGTACTTC; CDR3aa: CASSFLGGGGAYEQYF
abundance: -; d_gene: TRBD1; v_gene: TRBV5-1; j_gene: TRBJ2-7; CDR3nt: TGCGCCAGCACCCCCGGGACAGGAACTTACGAGCAGTACTTC; CDR3aa: CASTPGTGTYEQYF
abundance: -; d_gene: -; v_gene: TRBV6-5; j_gene: TRBJ1-2; CDR3nt: TGTGCCAGCAGTACCGGTGAAAACTATGGCTACACCTTC; CDR3aa: CASSTGENYGYTF
abundance: -; d_gene: -; v_gene: TRBV30; j_gene: TRBJ1-1; CDR3nt: TGTGCCTGGAGACAGGAACATAGAGCTTTCTTT; CDR3aa: CAWRQEHRAFF
abundance: -; d_gene: TRBD1; v_gene: TRBV30; j_gene: TRBJ2-7; CDR3nt: TGTGCCTGGAACCGGGACAGTCGGGCCTACGAGCAGTACTTC; CDR3aa: CAWNRDSRAYEQYF
abundance: few; d_gene: TRBD1; v_gene: TRBV7-9; j_gene: TRBJ1-6; CDR3nt: TGTGCCAGCAGCTTAGTCACAGGGGGTAATTCACCCCTCCACTTT; CDR3aa: CASSLVTGGNSPLHF
abundance: -; d_gene: -; v_gene: TRBV2; j_gene: TRBJ2-5; CDR3nt: TGTGCCAGCAGAATCCACAGGGAAGCCGAGTCCCAGTACTTC; CDR3aa: CASRIHREAESQYF
abundance: -; d_gene: TRBD1; v_gene: TRBV6-6; j_gene: TRBJ2-7; CDR3nt: TGTGCCAGCAGCCTGGACAGGGACGAGCAGTACTTC; CDR3aa: CASSLDRDEQYF
abundance: -; d_gene: TRBD1; v_gene: TRBV7-7; j_gene: TRBJ2-5; CDR3nt: TGTGCTAGCAGAGGGGGCGAAAGTGAGACCCAGTACTTC; CDR3aa: CASRGGESETQYF
abundance: -; d_gene: TRBD1; v_gene: TRBV28; j_gene: TRBJ1-5; CDR3nt: TGTGCCAGCCAGACAGGGAACATTCAGCCCCAGCATTTT; CDR3aa: CASQTGNIQPQHF
abundance: -; d_gene: TRBD2; v_gene: TRBV5-1; j_gene: TRBJ2-5; CDR3nt: TGCGCCAGCACACTAGCGGGGGCCAACCAAGAGACCCAGTACTTC; CDR3aa: CASTLAGANQETQYF
abundance: -; d_gene: -; v_gene: TRBV11-2; j_gene: TRBJ2-7; CDR3nt: TGTGCCAGCAGCCCGAGGGGGAGCGAGCAGTACTTC; CDR3aa: CASSPRGSEQYF
abundance: -; d_gene: TRBD2; v_gene: TRBV4-2; j_gene: TRBJ2-7; CDR3nt: TGTGCCAGCAGCCAAGAACCAGCGGGGGCGTCCTACGAGCAGTACTTC; CDR3aa: CASSQEPAGASYEQYF
abundance: -; d_gene: TRBD2; v_gene: TRBV4-1; j_gene: TRBJ2-2; CDR3nt: TGCGCCAGCAGCCAAGATCAGGCGCTAGCGGGGGGCAACACCGGGGAGCTGTTTTTT; CDR3aa: CASSQDQALAGGNTGELFF
abundance: -; d_gene: TRBD1; v_gene: TRBV5-4; j_gene: TRBJ2-3; CDR3nt: TGTGCCAGCAGCCAAGGACAGGGCAGGGATACGCAGTATTTT; CDR3aa: CASSQGQGRDTQYF
abundance: -; d_gene: TRBD1; v_gene: TRBV30; j_gene: TRBJ1-1; CDR3nt: TGTGCCTGGGACAGGGGGGGTATGAACACTGAAGCTTTCTTT; CDR3aa: CAWDRGGMNTEAFF
abundance: -; d_gene: -; v_gene: TRBV27; j_gene: TRBJ2-2; CDR3nt: TGTGCCAGCAGTTTATCCGGGAACGGAGAGCTGTTTTTT; CDR3aa: CASSLSGNGELFF
abundance: -; d_gene: TRBD1; v_gene: TRBV6-5; j_gene: TRBJ1-2; CDR3nt: TGTGCCAGCAGAAAAACCGGGACAGGGAACGGCTACACCTTC; CDR3aa: CASRKTGTGNGYTF
abundance: few; d_gene: -; v_gene: TRBV7-9; j_gene: TRBJ1-1; CDR3nt: TGTGCCAGCAGCTTAGGTCACAGGTCAGTGAACACTGAAGCTTTCTTT; CDR3aa: CASSLGHRSVNTEAFF
abundance: -; d_gene: -; v_gene: TRBV20-1; j_gene: TRBJ2-7; CDR3nt: TGCAGTGCTAGCCCCGGGTACGAGCAGTACTTC; CDR3aa: CSASPGYEQYF
abundance: -; d_gene: TRBD2; v_gene: TRBV30; j_gene: TRBJ2-3; CDR3nt: TGTGCCTGGGGATCGGGACTAGCGGGGGGCGGGACAGATACGCAGTATTTT; CDR3aa: CAWGSGLAGGGTDTQYF
abundance: medium-sized; d_gene: -; v_gene: TRBV7-8; j_gene: TRBJ2-3; CDR3nt: TGTGCCAGCAGCTTAGAGTTTTCGGGTAACGCAGATACGCAGTATTTT; CDR3aa: CASSLEFSGNADTQYF
abundance: -; d_gene: -; v_gene: TRBV5-4; j_gene: TRBJ2-3; CDR3nt: TGTGCCAGCAGCTTGGCCCTAGCCGGCACAGATACGCAGTATTTT; CDR3aa: CASSLALAGTDTQYF
abundance: once; d_gene: TRBD2; v_gene: TRBV18; j_gene: TRBJ2-5; CDR3nt: TGTGCCAGCTCACCTGAGCGGGGGGCCCAAGAGACCCAGTACTTC; CDR3aa: CASSPERGAQETQYF